This TCR beta chain appears in the sequencing data of a study of T cells in Graves' hyperthyroidism and ophthalmopathy. Researchers defined stable Graves' hyperthyroidism as no ophthalmopathy progression within 18 months. Those with hyperthyroidism were 18 to 65 years old, newly diagnosed, and ill for under 2 months. PBMCs stemmed from about 9.5 ml fresh peripheral blood. There were TCR beta CDR3 regions amplified from RNA transcripts. Carried out on the TCR CDR3, a first-round RT-PCR used the HTBI primer set. MiXCR, run by TCRdb on the multiplex PCR reads, gives a single entry per CDR3 protein. The table has under 650,000 distinct CDR3 sequences, around 16% seen once. Between the trimmed V and J ends, which lost 1 base and 4 bases, there was a span of 8 bases. CDR3 size: 14 residues. Germline CDR1 reads LGHDT; CDR2 reads YNNKEL (reference sequence).

The source is a woman aged 25 to 39 with Graves' hyperthyroidism. The rearrangement joins TRBV3-1 to TRBJ2-1; possibly TRBD1 for D (5 bases). Sequencing input: blood. CDR3 sequence reads: CASSQVNRYNEQFF. Here the CDR3 DNA reads TGTGCCAGCAGCCAAGTGAACAGGTACAATGAGCAGTTCTTC.